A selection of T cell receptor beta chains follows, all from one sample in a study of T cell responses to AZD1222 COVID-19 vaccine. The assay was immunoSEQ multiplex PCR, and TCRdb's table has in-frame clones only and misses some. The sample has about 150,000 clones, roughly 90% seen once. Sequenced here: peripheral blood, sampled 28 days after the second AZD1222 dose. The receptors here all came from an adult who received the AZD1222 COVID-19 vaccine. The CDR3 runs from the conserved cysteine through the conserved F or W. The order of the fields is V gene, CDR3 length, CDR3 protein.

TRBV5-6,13,CASSSAMNTEAFF
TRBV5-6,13,CASSTDWGETQYF
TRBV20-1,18,CSASDGTSGRLSTDTQYF
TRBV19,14,CASSIVDTSYEQYF
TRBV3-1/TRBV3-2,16,CASSQDLPISGNTIYF
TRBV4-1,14,CASSTLPGSEEQYF
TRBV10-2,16,CASREGTGTNSGTQYF
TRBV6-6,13,CASREGVGYGYTF
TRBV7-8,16,CASSITPGGAGDGYTF
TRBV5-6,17,CASSDGPGHHSNQPQHF
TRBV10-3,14,CAISPELSGNTIYF
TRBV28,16,CASSLMGRLNTGELFF
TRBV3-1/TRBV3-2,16,CASSAPNRESRTEAFF
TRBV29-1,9,CSGGNEQFF
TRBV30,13,CAWNPAGNSPLHF
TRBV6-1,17,CASSEAGGLLEQETQYF
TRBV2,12,CASGDSNQPQHF
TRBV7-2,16,CASSSPWGLGLSEQYF
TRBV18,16,CASSPPTGGGGPEAFF
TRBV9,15,CASSVGGQFTDTQYF
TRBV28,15,CASSPYLNRNTEAFF
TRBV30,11,CAPFGSPEAFF
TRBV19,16,CASSTSGLALSYEQYF
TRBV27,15,CASSPRSSGPYEQYF
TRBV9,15,CASSVTSGAGNEQFF
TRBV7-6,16,CASSLGGTGGYNEQFF
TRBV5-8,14,CASSHPATNEKLFF
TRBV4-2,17,CASSQDSVGQVTNTQYF